Listed below are T cell receptor beta chains from one sample, sequenced in a study of graft-versus-host responses after intestinal transplantation. TCRdb keeps only in-frame clones here, not all; method: immunoSEQ multiplex PCR. The sample holds about 11,000 clones, 30% to 40% seen once. The source was alloreactive CD4+ T cells from a mixed lymphocyte reaction culture, collected before transplantation. These receptors originate from a human patient who was an organ donor for intestinal transplantation. Each CDR3 is given with its conserved first and last residue. The D gene is left open where the match is weak. Some rows have no size entry. The others give once, few or many, or a class for an expanded clone.

j_gene: TRBJ2-3
v_gene: TRBV5-1
d_gene: TRBD1
abundance: .
CDR3aa: CASSDRTGNTDTQYF
CDR3nt: TGCGCCAGCAGCGACCGGACAGGGAACACAGATACGCAGTATTTT

j_gene: TRBJ2-7
v_gene: TRBV28
d_gene: .
abundance: few
CDR3aa: CASGRYEQYF
CDR3nt: TGTGCCAGCGGCCGTTACGAGCAGTACTTC

j_gene: TRBJ1-3
v_gene: TRBV4-1
d_gene: .
abundance: few
CDR3aa: CASSQVQASGNTIYF
CDR3nt: TGCGCCAGCAGCCAAGTGCAAGCCTCTGGAAACACCATATATTTT

j_gene: TRBJ1-1
v_gene: TRBV7-2
d_gene: TRBD1
abundance: .
CDR3aa: CASSSYRGTTEAFF
CDR3nt: TGTGCCAGCAGCTCTTACAGGGGTACCACTGAAGCTTTCTTT

j_gene: TRBJ1-6
v_gene: TRBV5-4
d_gene: .
abundance: .
CDR3aa: CASSQLRGSPLHF
CDR3nt: TGTGCCAGCAGCCAACTAAGAGGTTCACCCCTCCACTTT

j_gene: TRBJ1-5
v_gene: TRBV30
d_gene: .
abundance: once
CDR3aa: CAWGTVLGGPQHF
CDR3nt: TGTGCCTGGGGGACGGTCCTAGGGGGGCCCCAGCATTTT

j_gene: TRBJ2-7
v_gene: TRBV28
d_gene: TRBD1
abundance: .
CDR3aa: CASSLVDRRYAF
CDR3nt: TGTGCCAGCAGTTTAGTGGACAGGCGATACGCCTTC

j_gene: TRBJ2-5
v_gene: TRBV7-9
d_gene: TRBD2
abundance: few
CDR3aa: CASSWGLAGPQETQYF
CDR3nt: TGTGCCAGCAGCTGGGGACTAGCGGGCCCTCAAGAGACCCAGTACTTC

j_gene: TRBJ2-3
v_gene: TRBV5-1
d_gene: .
abundance: .
CDR3aa: CASSLAGGGQGTGNTQYF
CDR3nt: TGCGCCAGCAGCTTGGCCGGGGGGGGACAGGGAACAGGGAATACGCAGTATTTT

j_gene: TRBJ2-3
v_gene: TRBV4-1
d_gene: TRBD2
abundance: .
CDR3aa: CASSRSGGAGVTDTQYF
CDR3nt: TGCGCCAGCAGCCGAAGCGGGGGGGCCGGGGTAACAGATACGCAGTATTTT

j_gene: TRBJ1-1
v_gene: TRBV19
d_gene: .
abundance: few
CDR3aa: CASSKVRGTAEAFF
CDR3nt: TGTGCCAGTAGTAAGGTCAGGGGTACCGCTGAAGCTTTCTTT

j_gene: TRBJ1-4
v_gene: TRBV6-1
d_gene: TRBD1
abundance: .
CDR3aa: CASSSTGGEGEKLFF
CDR3nt: TGTGCCAGCAGTTCGACAGGGGGCGAGGGTGAAAAACTGTTTTTT

j_gene: TRBJ1-2
v_gene: TRBV2
d_gene: .
abundance: few
CDR3aa: CASTSFPGGGYTF
CDR3nt: TGTGCCAGCACTTCCTTCCCGGGGGGAGGCTACACCTTC

j_gene: TRBJ1-3
v_gene: TRBV5-4
d_gene: .
abundance: few
CDR3aa: CASSNAHSGNTIYF
CDR3nt: TGTGCCAGCAGCAACGCACACTCTGGAAACACCATATATTTT

j_gene: TRBJ2-5
v_gene: TRBV5-1
d_gene: TRBD2
abundance: few
CDR3aa: CASSSSGTQETQYF
CDR3nt: TGCGCCAGCAGTTCTAGCGGGACGCAAGAGACCCAGTACTTC

j_gene: TRBJ1-2
v_gene: TRBV5-1
d_gene: TRBD1
abundance: .
CDR3aa: CASSNGDRANYGYTF
CDR3nt: TGCGCCAGCAGCAACGGGGACAGGGCTAACTATGGCTACACCTTC

j_gene: TRBJ2-1
v_gene: TRBV27
d_gene: .
abundance: .
CDR3aa: CASSYRLGREQFF
CDR3nt: TGTGCCAGCAGCTACCGACTTGGGAGGGAGCAGTTCTTC

j_gene: TRBJ2-1
v_gene: TRBV5-1
d_gene: .
abundance: medium-sized
CDR3aa: CASSLMGQNEQFF
CDR3nt: TGCGCCAGCAGCTTAATGGGGCAAAATGAGCAGTTCTTC

j_gene: TRBJ2-5
v_gene: TRBV6-1
d_gene: TRBD2
abundance: .
CDR3aa: CASSASPGGTQYF
CDR3nt: TGTGCCAGCAGTGCCAGCCCGGGGGGGACCCAGTACTTC

j_gene: TRBJ1-1
v_gene: TRBV5-4
d_gene: .
abundance: .
CDR3aa: CASSRDRWDTEAFF
CDR3nt: TGTGCCAGCAGCCGTGACAGGTGGGACACTGAAGCTTTCTTT

j_gene: TRBJ1-5
v_gene: TRBV28
d_gene: TRBD1
abundance: few
CDR3aa: CASSSSGTGPQPQHF
CDR3nt: TGTGCCAGCAGCTCAAGCGGGACAGGGCCTCAGCCCCAGCATTTT

j_gene: TRBJ1-1
v_gene: TRBV7-9
d_gene: TRBD1
abundance: .
CDR3aa: CASSFRDRAGEAFF
CDR3nt: TGTGCCAGCAGCTTCCGGGACAGGGCAGGGGAAGCTTTCTTT

j_gene: TRBJ1-6
v_gene: TRBV9
d_gene: TRBD1
abundance: .
CDR3aa: CASSVGQVNSPLHF
CDR3nt: TGTGCCAGCAGCGTCGGACAGGTTAATTCACCCCTCCACTTT

j_gene: TRBJ1-5
v_gene: TRBV4-1
d_gene: .
abundance: .
CDR3aa: CASSQGWGGDNQPQHF
CDR3nt: TGCGCCAGCAGCCAAGGTTGGGGAGGGGACAATCAGCCCCAGCATTTT

j_gene: TRBJ2-7
v_gene: TRBV2
d_gene: .
abundance: .
CDR3aa: CVSRLQGYEQYF
CDR3nt: TGTGTCAGCAGACTACAGGGCTACGAGCAGTACTTC

j_gene: TRBJ2-7
v_gene: TRBV27
d_gene: .
abundance: .
CDR3aa: CASSWGGRQPYYEQYF
CDR3nt: TGTGCCAGCAGTTGGGGCGGAAGGCAGCCTTACTACGAGCAGTACTTC

j_gene: TRBJ1-3
v_gene: TRBV5-1
d_gene: .
abundance: .
CDR3aa: CASSPTVYSGNTIYF
CDR3nt: TGCGCCAGCAGCCCAACAGTCTACTCTGGAAACACCATATATTTT

j_gene: TRBJ1-2
v_gene: TRBV5-1
d_gene: .
abundance: few
CDR3aa: CASSQQQGVHGYTF
CDR3nt: TGCGCCAGCAGCCAACAACAGGGAGTCCATGGCTACACCTTC

j_gene: TRBJ2-4
v_gene: TRBV5-6
d_gene: .
abundance: once
CDR3aa: CASSLADGGQYF
CDR3nt: TGTGCCAGCAGCTTGGCCGACGGCGGGCAGTACTTC

j_gene: TRBJ2-1
v_gene: TRBV11-2
d_gene: TRBD2
abundance: few
CDR3aa: CASSFASGGSYNEQFF
CDR3nt: TGTGCCAGCAGCTTCGCTAGCGGGGGCTCCTACAATGAGCAGTTCTTC

j_gene: TRBJ1-2
v_gene: TRBV4-1
d_gene: .
abundance: few
CDR3aa: CASSQGWQGGRDGYTF
CDR3nt: TGCGCCAGCAGCCAAGGATGGCAAGGAGGGAGGGATGGCTACACCTTC